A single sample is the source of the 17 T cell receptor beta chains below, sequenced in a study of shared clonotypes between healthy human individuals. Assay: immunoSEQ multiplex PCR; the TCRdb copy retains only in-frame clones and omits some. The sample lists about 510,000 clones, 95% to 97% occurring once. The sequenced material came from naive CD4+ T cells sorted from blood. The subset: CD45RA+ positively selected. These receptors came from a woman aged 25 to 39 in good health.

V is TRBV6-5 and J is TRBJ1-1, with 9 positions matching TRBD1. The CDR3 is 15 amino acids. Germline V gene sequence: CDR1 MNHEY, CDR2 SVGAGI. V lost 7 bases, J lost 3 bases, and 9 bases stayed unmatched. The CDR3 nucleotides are TGTGCCAGCACCCAGACAGGGGGGTTCGACACTGAAGCTTTCTTT. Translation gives CASTQTGGFDTEAFF.

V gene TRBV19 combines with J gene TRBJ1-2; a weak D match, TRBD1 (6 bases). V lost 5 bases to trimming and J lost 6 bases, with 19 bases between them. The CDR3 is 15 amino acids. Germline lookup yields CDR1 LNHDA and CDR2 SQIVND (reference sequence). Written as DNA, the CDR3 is TGTGCCAGTAGTCAGGGGCCAAATCTTAAGGATGGCTACACCTTC. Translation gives CASSQGPNLKDGYTF.

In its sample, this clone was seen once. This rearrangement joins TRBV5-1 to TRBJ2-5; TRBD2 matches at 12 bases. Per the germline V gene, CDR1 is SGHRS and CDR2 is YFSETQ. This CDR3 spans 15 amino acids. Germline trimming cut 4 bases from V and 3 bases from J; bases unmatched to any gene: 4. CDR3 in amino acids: CASSPWTSGKETQYF. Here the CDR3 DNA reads TGCGCCAGCAGCCCATGGACTAGCGGGAAAGAGACCCAGTACTTC.

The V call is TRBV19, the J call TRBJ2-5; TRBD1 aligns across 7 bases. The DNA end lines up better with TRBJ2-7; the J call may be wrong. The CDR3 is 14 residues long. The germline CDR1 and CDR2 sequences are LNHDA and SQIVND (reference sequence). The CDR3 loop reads CASSMGQKTYEQYF. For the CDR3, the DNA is TGTGCCAGTAGTATGGGACAGAAAACCTACGAGCAGTACTTC.

The CDR3 region is CASSGMTSGRAETQYF. Here the CDR3 DNA reads TGTGCCAGCAGCGGAATGACTAGCGGGAGGGCCGAGACCCAGTACTTC. The J gene is TRBJ2-5, the V gene TRBV5-4; 14 positions match TRBD2. Looked up from germline, CDR1 is SGHNT and CDR2 is YYREEE (reference sequence). The CDR3 length is 16 residues. Trimming cost V 4 bases and J 5 bases; bases outside gene matches: 7.

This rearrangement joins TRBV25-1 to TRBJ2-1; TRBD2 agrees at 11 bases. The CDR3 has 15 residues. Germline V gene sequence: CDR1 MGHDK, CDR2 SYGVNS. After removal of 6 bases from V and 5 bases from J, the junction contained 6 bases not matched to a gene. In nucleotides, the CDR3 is TGTGCCAGCAGGGGGGCTAGCGGGAGGAACAATGAGCAGTTCTTC. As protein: CASRGASGRNNEQFF. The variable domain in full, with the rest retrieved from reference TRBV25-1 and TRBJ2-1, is EADIYQTPRYLVIGTGKKITLECSQTMGHDKMYWYQQDPGMELHLIHYSYGVNSTEKGDLSSESTVSRIRTEHFPLTLESARPSHTSQYLCASRGASGRNNEQFFGPGTRLTVL.

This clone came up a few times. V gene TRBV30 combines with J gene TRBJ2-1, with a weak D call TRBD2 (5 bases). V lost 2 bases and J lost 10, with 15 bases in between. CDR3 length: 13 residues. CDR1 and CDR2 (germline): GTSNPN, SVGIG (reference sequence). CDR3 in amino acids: CAWSPQLVSEQFF. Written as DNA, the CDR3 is TGTGCCTGGAGTCCCCAACTAGTTAGCGAGCAGTTCTTC.

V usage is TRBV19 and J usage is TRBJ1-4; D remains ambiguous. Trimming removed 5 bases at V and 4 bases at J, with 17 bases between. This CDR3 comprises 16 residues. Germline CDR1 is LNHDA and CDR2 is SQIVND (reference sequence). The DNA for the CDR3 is TGTGCCAGTAGTCAAACGGACGGAGGATATAATGAAAAACTGTTTTTT. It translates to CASSQTDGGYNEKLFF. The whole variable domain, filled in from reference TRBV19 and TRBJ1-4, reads DGGITQSPKYLFRKEGQNVTLSCEQNLNHDAMYWYRQDPGQGLRLIYYSQIVNDFQKGDIAEGYSVSREKKESFPLTVTSAQKNPTAFYLCASSQTDGGYNEKLFFGSGTQLSVL.

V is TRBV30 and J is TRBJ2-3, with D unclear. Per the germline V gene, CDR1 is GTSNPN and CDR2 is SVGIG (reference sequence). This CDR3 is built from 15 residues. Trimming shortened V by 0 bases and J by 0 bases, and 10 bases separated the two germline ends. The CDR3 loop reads CAWSVEALSTDTQYF. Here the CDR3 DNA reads TGTGCCTGGAGTGTAGAGGCTTTAAGCACAGATACGCAGTATTTT.

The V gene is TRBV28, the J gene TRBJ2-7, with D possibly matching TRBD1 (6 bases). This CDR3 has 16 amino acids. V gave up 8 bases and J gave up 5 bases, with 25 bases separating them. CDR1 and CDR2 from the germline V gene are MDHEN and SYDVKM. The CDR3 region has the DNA TGTGCCAGCCAAGTTTGGTCGGGGCAGGGGATGGACGAGCAGTACTTC. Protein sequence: CASQVWSGQGMDEQYF. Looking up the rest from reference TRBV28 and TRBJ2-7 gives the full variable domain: DVKVTQSSRYLVKRTGEKVFLECVQDMDHENMFWYRQDPGLGLRLIYFSYDVKMKEKGDIPEGYSVSREKKERFSLILESASTNQTSMYLCASQVWSGQGMDEQYFGPGTRLTVT.

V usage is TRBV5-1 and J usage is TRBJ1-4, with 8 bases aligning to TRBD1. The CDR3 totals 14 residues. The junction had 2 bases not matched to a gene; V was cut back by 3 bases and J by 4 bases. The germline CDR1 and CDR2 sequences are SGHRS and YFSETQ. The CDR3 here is CASSWTGNNEKLFF. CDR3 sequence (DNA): TGCGCCAGCAGCTGGACAGGGAATAATGAAAAACTGTTTTTT.

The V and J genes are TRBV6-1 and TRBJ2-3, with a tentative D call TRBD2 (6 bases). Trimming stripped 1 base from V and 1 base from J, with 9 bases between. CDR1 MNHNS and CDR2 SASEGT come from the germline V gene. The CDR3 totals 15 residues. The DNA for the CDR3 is TGTGCCAGCAGTGAAGGGCGACTAGGCACAGATACGCAGTATTTT. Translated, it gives CASSEGRLGTDTQYF.

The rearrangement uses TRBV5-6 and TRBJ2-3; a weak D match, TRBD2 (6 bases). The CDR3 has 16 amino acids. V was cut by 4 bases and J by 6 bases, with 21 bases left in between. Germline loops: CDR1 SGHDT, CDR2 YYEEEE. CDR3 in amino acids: CASSTPGTVGADTQYF. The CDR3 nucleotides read TGTGCCAGCAGCACCCCCGGGACTGTAGGGGCGGATACGCAGTATTTT.

CDR3: CASRKASGSTGELFF. The DNA of the CDR3 is TGTGCCAGCCGTAAAGCTAGCGGGAGCACCGGGGAGCTGTTTTTT. V usage is TRBV9 and J usage is TRBJ2-2, with 10 nucleotides matching TRBD2. This CDR3 contains 15 residues. The trim removed 7 bases at V and 4 bases at J, leaving 7 bases unmatched. Germline assignment: CDR1 SGDLS and CDR2 YYNGEE. Full variable domain (missing parts from reference TRBV9 and TRBJ2-2): DSGVTQTPKHLITATGQRVTLRCSPRSGDLSVYWYQQSLDQGLQFLIQYYNGEERAKGNILERFSAQQFPDLHSELNLSSLELGDSALYFCASRKASGSTGELFFGEGSRLTVL.

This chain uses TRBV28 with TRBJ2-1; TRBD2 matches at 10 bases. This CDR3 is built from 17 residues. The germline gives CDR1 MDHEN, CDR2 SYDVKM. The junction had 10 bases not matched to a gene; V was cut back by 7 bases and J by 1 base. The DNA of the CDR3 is TGTGCCAGCAAGAGCGGGAGGGCCAGGAGGTCCTACAATGAGCAGTTCTTC. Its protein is CASKSGRARRSYNEQFF.

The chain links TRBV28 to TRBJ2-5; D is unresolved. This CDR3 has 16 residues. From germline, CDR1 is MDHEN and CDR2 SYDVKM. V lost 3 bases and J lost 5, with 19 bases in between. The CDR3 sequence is CASSFKAGLFGETQYF. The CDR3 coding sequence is TGTGCCAGCAGTTTTAAGGCAGGTTTATTTGGGGAGACCCAGTACTTC. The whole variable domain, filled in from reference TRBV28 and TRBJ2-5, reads DVKVTQSSRYLVKRTGEKVFLECVQDMDHENMFWYRQDPGLGLRLIYFSYDVKMKEKGDIPEGYSVSREKKERFSLILESASTNQTSMYLCASSFKAGLFGETQYFGPGTRLLVL.

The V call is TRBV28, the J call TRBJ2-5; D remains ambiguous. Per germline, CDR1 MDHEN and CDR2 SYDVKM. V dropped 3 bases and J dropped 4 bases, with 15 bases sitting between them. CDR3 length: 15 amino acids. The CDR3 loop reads CASSFRGSLGETQYF. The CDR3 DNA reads TGTGCCAGCAGTTTTAGAGGATCCCTGGGAGAGACCCAGTACTTC.